This T cell receptor (beta chain) comes out of a study of blood T cell repertoires in COVID-19. For the study at large: In each case, the material was cDNA or gDNA derived from T cells, B-cell-depleted T cells, or PBMCs.

This table comes from immunoSEQ multiplex PCR, and its TCRdb copy is limited to in-frame clones, with some not included. The repertoire holds nearly 110,000 clones, with about four fifths as singletons. The V end lost 9 bases, the J end lost 13 bases, and 19 bases lay between the germline ends. Per the germline V gene, CDR1 is LNHDA and CDR2 is SQIVND (reference sequence). This CDR3 spans 13 amino acids. The V gene is TRBV19, the J gene TRBJ1-6, with a weak D call TRBD1 (6 bases). The sequenced material came from peripheral blood. This TCR derives from a man aged 70 or older with acute or convalescent COVID-19. CDR3 DNA sequence: TGTGCCAGCACCCGGGGACAAAAATTCCCCCTCCACTTT. Protein sequence: CASTRGQKFPLHF.